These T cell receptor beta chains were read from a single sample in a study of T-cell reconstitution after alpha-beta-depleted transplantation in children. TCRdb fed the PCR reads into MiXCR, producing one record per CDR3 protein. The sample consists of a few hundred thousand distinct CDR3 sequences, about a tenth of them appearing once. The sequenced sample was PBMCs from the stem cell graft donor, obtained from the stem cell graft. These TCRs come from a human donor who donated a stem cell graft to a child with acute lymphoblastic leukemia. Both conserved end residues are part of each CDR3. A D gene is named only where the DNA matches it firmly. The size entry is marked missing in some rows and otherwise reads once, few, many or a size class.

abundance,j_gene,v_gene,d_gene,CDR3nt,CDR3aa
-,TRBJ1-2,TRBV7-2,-,TGTGCCAGCAGCAATCCCACGGGGGGGGTCTATGGCTACACCTTC,CASSNPTGGVYGYTF
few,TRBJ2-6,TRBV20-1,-,TGCAGTGCTAGTAACGGACAGTTGCCCGCCGGTGGGGCCAACGTCCTGACTTTC,CSASNGQLPAGGANVLTF
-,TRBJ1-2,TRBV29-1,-,TGCAGCGTTGTACTCGAAAAGGGCTATGGCTACACCTTC,CSVVLEKGYGYTF
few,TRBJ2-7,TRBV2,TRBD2,TGTGCCAGCAGCCCTCCGGGACTAGCGATGTATCGACTCGACGAGCAGTACTTC,CASSPPGLAMYRLDEQYF
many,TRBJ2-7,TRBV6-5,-,TGTGCCAGCAGCCACAAGTCGGATCCCTTGCCCTACGAGCAGTACTTC,CASSHKSDPLPYEQYF
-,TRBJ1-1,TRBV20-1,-,TGCAGTGCTCTCCAGGGTCTAACTGAAGCTTTCTTT,CSALQGLTEAFF
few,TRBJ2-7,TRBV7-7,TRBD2,TGTGCTAGCAGCTTAGACAGAAGACTAGCGGGAGGGGATGGGTACGAGCAGTACTTC,CASSLDRRLAGGDGYEQYF
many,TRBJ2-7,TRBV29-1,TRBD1,TGCAGCGCGACAGGGGACGAGCAGTACTTC,CSATGDEQYF
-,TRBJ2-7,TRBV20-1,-,TGCAGTGGACGCAAGGCGGGCTCCTACGAGCAGTACTTC,CSGRKAGSYEQYF
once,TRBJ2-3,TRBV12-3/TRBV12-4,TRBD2,TGTGCCAGCAGTTTTAACCCCGCGGGAGGGGGTACGCAGTATTTT,CASSFNPAGGGTQYF
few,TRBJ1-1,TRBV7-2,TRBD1,TGTGCCAGCAGCTTAGCAGGGGGCGGTGGAGGTTTCTTT,CASSLAGGGGGFF
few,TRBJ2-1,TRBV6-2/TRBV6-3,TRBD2,TGTGCCAGCAGTTACGATAGCGGGACCGATGAGCAGTTCTTC,CASSYDSGTDEQFF
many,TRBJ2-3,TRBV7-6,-,TGTGCCAGCAGCTTAGCCCCCCCGAGAGGTACAGATACGCAGTATTTT,CASSLAPPRGTDTQYF
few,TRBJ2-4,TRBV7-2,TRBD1,TGTGCCAGTAAGGCGGGACAGGGGAAAAACATTCAGTACTTC,CASKAGQGKNIQYF
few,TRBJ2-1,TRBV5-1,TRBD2,TGCGCCAGCAGCTTGGACGGGAGGTTGGTGAATGAGCAGTTCTTC,CASSLDGRLVNEQFF
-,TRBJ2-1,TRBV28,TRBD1,TGTGCCAGCAGTGAGGGACAGGCATTTAAGCTCTTC,CASSEGQAFKLF
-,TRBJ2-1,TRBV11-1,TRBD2,TGTGCCAGCAGCTCAACACATGTTTTAGCGGGAGGGTACAATGAGCAGTTCTTC,CASSSTHVLAGGYNEQFF
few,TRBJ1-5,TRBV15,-,TGTGCCACCAGCAGGGCCTTGGACAGTAGCAATCAGCCCCAGCATTTT,CATSRALDSSNQPQHF
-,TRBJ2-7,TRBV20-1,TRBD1,TGCAGTGCTAACCCAACCGACAGGGAGAACTACGAGCAGTACTTC,CSANPTDRENYEQYF
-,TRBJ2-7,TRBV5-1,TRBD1,TGCGCCAGCAGCACATCGACAGGGCGTCGGTACGAGCAGTACTTC,CASSTSTGRRYEQYF
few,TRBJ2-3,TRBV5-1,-,TGCGCCAGCAGCCCCGGTCGTGGCAGCTCCACAGATACGCAGTATTTT,CASSPGRGSSTDTQYF
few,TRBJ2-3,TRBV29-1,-,TGCAGCGTTGATAGCCCAGATACGCAGTATTTT,CSVDSPDTQYF